This TCR beta chain appears in the sequencing data of a study of blood T cells in healthy people across ages. General study points: Significant beta diversity loss was already apparent by age 40, declining roughly linearly.

Caucasian, healthy and from Russia, the donors were aged between about 6 and 90. PCR was performed a second time for about 6 to 11 cycles using a sample-barcoded 5' primer and a J-beta primer mix. TCRdb redid the calling of the 5' RACE reads with MiXCR, one entry per CDR3 protein. The data show about 570,000 distinct CDR3 sequences, with 25% to 30% seen just once and less than 20% held by the top ten. The CDR3 is 15 amino acids. Trimming stripped 4 bases from V and 5 bases from J, with 17 bases between. The germline gives CDR1 SGHTA, CDR2 FQGNSA. This clonotype was seen only a few times. The antigen remains unidentified.

Material: blood. V and J are TRBV7-2 and TRBJ2-5, with D maybe TRBD1 (7 bases). This TCR was recovered from a woman in her sixties or seventies in good health. This CDR3 reads CASSSTSTGRETQYF. For the CDR3, the DNA is TGTGCCAGCAGCTCTACCTCGACAGGGAGGGAGACCCAGTACTTC.